Following are 24 T cell receptor beta chains from one sample sequenced in a study of a mutant IDH1 vaccine in newly diagnosed glioma. TCRdb's copy holds only in-frame clones and misses some; the assay was immunoSEQ multiplex PCR. The table shows about 74,000 clones, with around 87% occurring only once. Their cognate antigens are unknown. Time point in this sample: week 35, safety follow-up. The investigators gave 300 ug of mutant IDH1 20-mer peptide in each vaccine dose, together with topical imiquimod. Here the sequenced sample was PBMCs, taken from a glioma patient whose treatment included an IDH1 peptide vaccine. These receptors were taken from a man younger than 45 with glioma.

This clone has only one observation. V usage is TRBV15 and J usage is TRBJ2-1, with 7 nucleotides matching TRBD2. CDR1 is LNHNV and CDR2 is YYDKDF in the germline V gene (reference sequence). The V gene end was trimmed by 1 base and the J gene end by 7 bases; junction bases not matched to a gene: 10. This CDR3 is built from 16 residues. CDR3: CATSRGGAGWNNEQFF. CDR3 in DNA: TGTGCCACCAGCAGAGGTGGAGCGGGATGGAATAATGAGCAGTTCTTC.

In DNA form, the CDR3 reads TGTGCCAGCAGCCTTAGGGGTGGGGAGCAGTACTTC. This codes for CASSLRGGEQYF. The V and J genes are TRBV5-4 and TRBJ2-7; weak D call: TRBD1 (5 bases). Germline V gene data show CDR1 as SGHNT and CDR2 as YYREEE (reference sequence). Trimming left V 4 bases short and J 7 bases short, with 12 bases between. CDR3 length equals 12 residues.

This clone has just one count. This rearrangement joins TRBV4-1 to TRBJ2-3; TRBD2 is a possible D gene (5 bases). This CDR3 is 13 amino acids long. Per germline, CDR1 MGHRA and CDR2 YSYEKL. Trimming shortened V by 0 bases and J by 8 bases, and 9 bases separated the two germline ends. Written as DNA, the CDR3 is TGCGCCAGCAGCCAAGAAGGACTTTTTACGCAGTATTTT. Protein product: CASSQEGLFTQYF.

This clone was picked up one time. V and J are TRBV5-1 and TRBJ2-6; 7 nucleotides agree with TRBD1. The V segment lost 4 bases and the J segment 3 bases; nucleotides outside the gene matches: 10. The CDR3 has 17 amino acids. In germline, CDR1 is SGHRS, CDR2 YFSETQ. The CDR3 DNA reads TGCGCCAGCAGCCACCGGGACAGCTACCTTGGGGCCAACGTCCTGACTTTC. This codes for CASSHRDSYLGANVLTF.

This clone was seen a handful of times. The V call is TRBV7-9, the J call TRBJ1-4; no firm D call. There are 15 residues in the CDR3. The ends were cut back, 5 bases at V and 8 bases at J, with 18 bases in the middle. Germline loops: CDR1 SEHNR, CDR2 FQNEAQ (reference sequence). The CDR3 region is CASSAGSGYEEKLFF. CDR3 nucleotide sequence: TGTGCCAGCAGCGCTGGGTCGGGATATGAAGAAAAACTGTTTTTT.

The V call is TRBV7-3, the J call TRBJ1-2; unclear D gene. Germline CDR1 reads SGHTA; CDR2 reads FQGTGA. With 1 base removed from V and 0 bases from J, the gap between germline ends came to 9 bases. The CDR3 runs to 15 residues. CDR3 DNA: TGTGCCAGCAGCTTAAGGGCAGGCGCTAACTATGGCTACACCTTC. Its translation is CASSLRAGANYGYTF. The full variable domain, with the rest looked up from reference TRBV7-3 and TRBJ1-2, is GAGVSQTPSNKVTEKGKYVELRCDPISGHTALYWYRQSLGQGPEFLIYFQGTGAADDSGLPNDRFFAVRPEGSVSTLKIQRTERGDSAVYLCASSLRAGANYGYTFGSGTRLTVV.

The CDR3 bases are TGCAGCGTTGAAGGGACAGGGGAGGGCTACGAGCAGTACTTC. It specifies CSVEGTGEGYEQYF. This sequence joins TRBV29-1 and TRBJ2-7, with 9 bases that match TRBD1. CDR1 and CDR2 from the germline V gene are SQVTM and ANQGSEA. With V trimmed by 1 base and J by 3 bases, 4 bases remained unmatched. CDR3 size: 14 residues.

The CDR3: CASSQGVGGTPSYNEQFF. CDR3 nucleotide sequence: TGCGCCAGCAGCCAAGGGGTGGGCGGGACTCCCTCCTACAATGAGCAGTTCTTC. The chain has TRBV4-1 and TRBJ2-1; tentative D call: TRBD2 (6 bases). The CDR3 has 18 residues. Between the trimmed V and J ends, which lost 1 base and 0 bases, there was a span of 16 bases. The germline V gene encodes CDR1 MGHRA and CDR2 YSYEKL.

The J gene is TRBJ2-2, the V gene TRBV4-1; D is tentatively TRBD1 or TRBD2 (6 bases each). CDR3 length: 15 amino acids. Trimming cost V 3 bases and J 0 bases, with 8 bases left between them. In germline, CDR1 is MGHRA, CDR2 YSYEKL. CDR3 residues: CASSHGGPNTGELFF. The CDR3 DNA sequence: TGCGCCAGCAGCCACGGGGGCCCGAACACCGGGGAGCTGTTTTTT.

This clone showed up just once. The gene calls are TRBV7-9 and TRBJ1-4; D unclear. CDR1 SEHNR and CDR2 FQNEAQ come from the germline V gene (reference sequence). Trimming took 1 base from V and 5 from J, leaving 5 bases between them. The CDR3 covers 13 residues. The DNA for the CDR3 is TGTGCCAGCAGCTTAGACAGAAATGAAAAACTGTTTTTT. Protein sequence: CASSLDRNEKLFF. Together with reference TRBV7-9 and TRBJ1-4, the CDR3 gives the full variable domain: DTGVSQNPRHKITKRGQNVTFRCDPISEHNRLYWYRQTLGQGPEFLTYFQNEAQLEKSRLLSDRFSAERPKGSFSTLEIQRTEQGDSAMYLCASSLDRNEKLFFGSGTQLSVL.

J is TRBJ2-2 and V is TRBV5-1; weak D call: TRBD2 (5 bases). Germline V gene data show CDR1 as SGHRS and CDR2 as YFSETQ. This CDR3 comprises 13 residues. V lost 3 bases to trimming and J lost 5 bases, with 8 bases between them. Here the CDR3 reads CASSSRGTGELFF. Written as DNA, the CDR3 is TGCGCCAGCAGCTCTCGCGGGACCGGGGAGCTGTTTTTT.

The chain has TRBV5-1 and TRBJ2-7; 9 bases align to TRBD2. The CDR3 length is 15 residues. Germline V gene sequence: CDR1 SGHRS, CDR2 YFSETQ. The trim removed 0 bases at V and 3 bases at J, leaving 4 bases unmatched. CDR3 residues: CASSLASGIVYEQYF. The CDR3 region has the DNA TGCGCCAGCAGCTTGGCTAGCGGGATTGTCTACGAGCAGTACTTC. Together with reference TRBV5-1 and TRBJ2-7, the CDR3 gives the full variable domain: KAGVTQTPRYLIKTRGQQVTLSCSPISGHRSVSWYQQTPGQGLQFLFEYFSETQRNKGNFPGRFSGRQFSNSRSEMNVSTLELGDSALYLCASSLASGIVYEQYFGPGTRLTVT.

The chain joins TRBV19 to TRBJ2-1; 7 nucleotides line up with TRBD2. V shed 1 base and J 8 bases; nucleotides not matched to a gene: 11. Germline V gene data show CDR1 as LNHDA and CDR2 as SQIVND (reference sequence). The CDR3 sequence is 16 residues long. The CDR3 DNA reads TGTGCCAGTAGTATAGTCAGCCGACTAGCCCTCGATGAGCAGTTCTTC. It yields the protein CASSIVSRLALDEQFF.

The chain links TRBV16 to TRBJ1-5, with 7 bases that match TRBD1. The germline gives CDR1 KGHSY, CDR2 FQNENV. CDR3 length: 16 amino acids. With 2 bases clipped from V and 1 base from J, the junction kept 5 bases outside the gene matches. DNA of the CDR3: TGTGCCAGCAGCCAAAGGGGGCTAACGAGCAATCAGCCCCAGCATTTT. This encodes CASSQRGLTSNQPQHF.

The chain employs TRBV10-3 and TRBJ1-4, with TRBD1 as a possible D gene (5 bases). Germline CDR1 reads ENHRY; CDR2 reads SYGVKD. V shed 7 bases and J shed 7 bases, with 13 bases lying between them. This CDR3 contains 13 residues. The CDR3: CAITDVGGEKLFF. DNA for the CDR3: TGTGCCATCACGGACGTGGGGGGTGAAAAACTGTTTTTT.

This sequence joins TRBV6-1 and TRBJ1-2, with 7 bases identical to TRBD1. In germline, CDR1 is MNHNS, CDR2 SASEGT. With 4 bases clipped from V and 4 bases from J, the junction kept 6 bases outside the gene matches. There are 14 residues in the CDR3. CDR3 residues: CASSAPGQLYGYTF. CDR3 nucleotides: TGTGCCAGCAGTGCCCCGGGACAGCTCTATGGCTACACCTTC.

The V and J genes are TRBV7-2 and TRBJ2-7, with D possibly being TRBD2 (6 bases). Germline values: CDR1 SGHTA, CDR2 FQGNSA. This CDR3 is built from 14 residues. V lost 2 bases and J 7 bases, leaving 15 bases between the germline ends. CDR3 amino acids: CASSLKQGGAEQYF. DNA for the CDR3: TGTGCCAGCAGCTTAAAGCAGGGAGGAGCTGAGCAGTACTTC.

This clone appeared once. The J gene is TRBJ1-2, the V gene TRBV2; possible D gene TRBD1, 5 bases. In germline, CDR1 is SNHLY, CDR2 FYNNEI. V was clipped by 1 base and J by 2 bases, with 17 bases between them. The CDR3 is made up of 17 amino acids. CDR3: CASSEGPGGVRNYGYTF. CDR3 nucleotide sequence: TGTGCCAGCAGTGAAGGTCCGGGGGGAGTCCGCAACTATGGCTACACCTTC.

The chain carries TRBV5-1 and TRBJ1-4; D gene uncertain. The CDR3 runs to 15 residues. Germline V gene data show CDR1 as SGHRS and CDR2 as YFSETQ. V was pared by 0 bases and J by 7 bases, with 13 bases between. The CDR3 DNA sequence: TGCGCCAGCAGCTTGGTCCCTACGAACGGTGAAAAACTGTTTTTT. As protein: CASSLVPTNGEKLFF. The variable domain in full, with the rest retrieved from reference TRBV5-1 and TRBJ1-4, is KAGVTQTPRYLIKTRGQQVTLSCSPISGHRSVSWYQQTPGQGLQFLFEYFSETQRNKGNFPGRFSGRQFSNSRSEMNVSTLELGDSALYLCASSLVPTNGEKLFFGSGTQLSVL.

The rearrangement joins TRBV5-6 to TRBJ2-5; no clear D. This CDR3 contains 14 residues. Trimming cost V 0 bases and J 5 bases, with 11 bases left between them. Germline V gene lookup returns CDR1 SGHDT and CDR2 YYEEEE. The CDR3: CASSLGTLHETQYF. CDR3 DNA sequence: TGTGCCAGCAGCTTGGGAACCTTGCACGAGACCCAGTACTTC.

This chain links TRBV5-1 with TRBJ2-1; 8 nucleotides match TRBD2. J lost 2 bases, V lost 0 bases, and 10 bases had no gene match. The CDR3 spans 18 residues. Germline loops: CDR1 SGHRS, CDR2 YFSETQ. CDR3 nucleotide sequence: TGCGCCAGCAGCTTGGGTCTAGCGGGCGCCCCGGCCTACAATGAGCAGTTCTTC. Protein: CASSLGLAGAPAYNEQFF.

This clone was detected once. For the CDR3, the DNA is TGTGCCAGCTCACCTTACAGGGAAAAAAACGAGCAGTACTTC. Translation: CASSPYREKNEQYF. This chain joins TRBV18 and TRBJ2-7, with D tentatively TRBD1 (6 bases). Trimming removed 3 bases from V and 5 bases from J, with 14 bases in between. Germline V lookup: CDR1 KGHSH, CDR2 LQKENI. There are 14 residues in the CDR3. The variable domain in full, completed from reference TRBV18 and TRBJ2-7, reads NAGVMQNPRHLVRRRGQEARLRCSPMKGHSHVYWYRQLPEEGLKFMVYLQKENIIDESGMPKERFSAEFPKEGPSILRIQQVVRGDSAAYFCASSPYREKNEQYFGPGTRLTVT.

V usage is TRBV12-5 and J usage is TRBJ1-1; weak D call: TRBD1 (5 bases). The germline gives CDR1 LGHNT, CDR2 FRNRAP. The CDR3 sequence is 13 residues long. V was pared by 2 bases and J by 3 bases, with 7 bases between. The CDR3 region has the DNA TGTGCTAGTGGTTTGCAAGGGGACACTGAAGCTTTCTTT. This codes for CASGLQGDTEAFF.

The chain uses TRBV5-1 and TRBJ2-2; 11 bases match TRBD1. Germline CDR1 SGHRS, CDR2 YFSETQ. This CDR3 region has 16 residues. With 0 bases clipped from V and 7 bases from J, the junction kept 5 bases outside the gene matches. The CDR3 is CASSLAGQGAGGELFF. For the CDR3, the DNA is TGCGCCAGCAGCTTGGCCGGACAGGGGGCAGGCGGGGAGCTGTTTTTT.